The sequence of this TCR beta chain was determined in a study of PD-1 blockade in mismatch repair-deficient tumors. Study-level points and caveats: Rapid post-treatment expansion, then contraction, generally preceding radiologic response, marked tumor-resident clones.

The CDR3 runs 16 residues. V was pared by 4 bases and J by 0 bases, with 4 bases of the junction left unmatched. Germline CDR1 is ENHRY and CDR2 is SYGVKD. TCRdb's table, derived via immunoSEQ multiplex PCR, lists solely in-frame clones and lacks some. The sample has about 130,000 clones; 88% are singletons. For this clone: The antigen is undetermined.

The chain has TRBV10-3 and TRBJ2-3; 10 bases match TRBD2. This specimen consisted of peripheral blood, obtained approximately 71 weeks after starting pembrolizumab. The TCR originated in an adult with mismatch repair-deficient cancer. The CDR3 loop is CAISASGSDSTDTQYF. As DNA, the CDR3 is TGTGCCATCAGTGCTAGCGGGAGCGACAGCACAGATACGCAGTATTTT.